The source of this TCR beta chain is a study of CD8 T cells in Susac syndrome. As for the study in general: Patients with Susac syndrome were therapy-naive, on corticosteroids, or on intravenous immunoglobulin alone at blood draw.

The table lists this clonotype with a count of one. The trim removed 5 bases at V and 1 base at J, leaving 7 bases unmatched. The CDR3 is 16 residues long. The V gene's germline CDR1 is LNHDA and CDR2 SQIVND (reference sequence). Random hexamers were used to reverse transcribe 0.5 to 1 ug of RNA. TCR beta CDR3 was amplified by immunoSEQ multiplex PCR. This amplification extended across 54 Vbeta and 13 Jbeta segments. TCRdb passed the immunoSEQ multiplex PCR reads through MiXCR, listing each CDR3 protein once. Counted here are 150,000 to 190,000 distinct CDR3 sequences, 85% to 95% occurring once; the ten biggest clones make up roughly 0.15%. TCR beta from blood CD8+ and CD4+ T cells was sequenced. Fulfillment of recently defined diagnostic criteria for definite or probable disease was shown by the patients with Susac syndrome.

This TCR was sampled from a human donor with Susac syndrome. Sequencing was done on a sample of CD4+ T cells from PBMCs. The V gene is TRBV19, the J gene TRBJ1-5; 8 positions match TRBD1. CDR3 DNA sequence: TGTGCCAGTAGTGCCCCTACAGGGGGGAGCAATCAGCCCCAGCATTTT. It encodes CASSAPTGGSNQPQHF.